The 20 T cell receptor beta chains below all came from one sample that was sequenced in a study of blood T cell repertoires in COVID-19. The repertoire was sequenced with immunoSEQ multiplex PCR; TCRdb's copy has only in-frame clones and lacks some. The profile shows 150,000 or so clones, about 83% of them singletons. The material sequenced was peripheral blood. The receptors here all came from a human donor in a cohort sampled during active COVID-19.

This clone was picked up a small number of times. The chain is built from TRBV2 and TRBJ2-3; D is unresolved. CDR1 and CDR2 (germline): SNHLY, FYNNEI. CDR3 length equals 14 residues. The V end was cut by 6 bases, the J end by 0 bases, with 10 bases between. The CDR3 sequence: CASREKTSTDTQYF. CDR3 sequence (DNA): TGTGCCAGCAGGGAAAAAACTAGCACAGATACGCAGTATTTT. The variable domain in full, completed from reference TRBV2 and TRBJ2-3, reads EPEVTQTPSHQVTQMGQEVILRCVPISNHLYFYWYRQILGQKVEFLVSFYNNEISEKSEIFDDQFSVERPDGSNFTLKIRSTKLEDSAMYFCASREKTSTDTQYFGPGTRLTVL.

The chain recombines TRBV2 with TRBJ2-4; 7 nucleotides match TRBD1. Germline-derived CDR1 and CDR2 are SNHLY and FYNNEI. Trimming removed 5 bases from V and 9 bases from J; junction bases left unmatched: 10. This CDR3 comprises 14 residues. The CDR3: CASSPGQTARIQYF. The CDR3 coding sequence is TGTGCCAGCAGTCCGGGACAGACCGCCCGCATTCAGTACTTC.

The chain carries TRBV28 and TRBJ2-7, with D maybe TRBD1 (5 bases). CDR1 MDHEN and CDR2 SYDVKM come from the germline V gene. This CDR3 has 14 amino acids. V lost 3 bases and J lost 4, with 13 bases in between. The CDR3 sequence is CASSLGRAPYEQYF. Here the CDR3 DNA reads TGTGCCAGCAGTTTGGGCAGGGCCCCATACGAGCAGTACTTC.

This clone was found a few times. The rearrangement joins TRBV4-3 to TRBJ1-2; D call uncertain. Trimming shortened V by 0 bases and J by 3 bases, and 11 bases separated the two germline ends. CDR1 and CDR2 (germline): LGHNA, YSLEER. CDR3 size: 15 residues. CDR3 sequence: CASSQEYNSYYGYTF. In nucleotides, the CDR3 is TGCGCCAGCAGCCAAGAATATAACAGCTACTATGGCTACACCTTC.

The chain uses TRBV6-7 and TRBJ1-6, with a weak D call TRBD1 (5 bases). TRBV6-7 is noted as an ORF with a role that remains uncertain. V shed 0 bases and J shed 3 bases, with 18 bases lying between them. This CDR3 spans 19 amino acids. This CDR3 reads CASSYSVKAGQYYNSPLHF. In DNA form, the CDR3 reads TGTGCCAGCAGTTACTCGGTAAAGGCAGGGCAATACTATAATTCACCCCTCCACTTT.

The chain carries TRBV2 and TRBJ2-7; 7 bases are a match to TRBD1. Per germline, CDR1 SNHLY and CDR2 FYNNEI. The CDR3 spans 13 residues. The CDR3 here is CASAQGRSYEQYF. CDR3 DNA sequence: TGTGCGTCCGCACAGGGGCGCTCCTACGAGCAGTACTTC.

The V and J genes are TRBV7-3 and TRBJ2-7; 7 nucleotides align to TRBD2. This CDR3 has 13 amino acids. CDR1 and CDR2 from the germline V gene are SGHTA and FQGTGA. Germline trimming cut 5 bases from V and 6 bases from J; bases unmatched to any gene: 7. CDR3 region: CASSVGEGSEQYF. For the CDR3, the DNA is TGTGCCAGCAGCGTGGGGGAGGGTAGCGAGCAGTACTTC.

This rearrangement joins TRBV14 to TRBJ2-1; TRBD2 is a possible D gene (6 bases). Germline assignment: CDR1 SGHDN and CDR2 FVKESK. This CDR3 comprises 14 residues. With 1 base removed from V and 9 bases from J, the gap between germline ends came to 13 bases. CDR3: CASSQVGSISEQFF. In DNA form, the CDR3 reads TGTGCCAGCAGCCAAGTCGGGAGTATTAGTGAGCAGTTCTTC.

The CDR3: CASRPAGTGAPTEAFF. The DNA of the CDR3 is TGTGCCAGCAGACCTGCCGGGACAGGGGCTCCCACTGAAGCTTTCTTT. The gene calls are TRBV27 and TRBJ1-1, with 10 bases aligning to TRBD1. Germline V lookup: CDR1 MNHEY, CDR2 SMNVEV (reference sequence). This CDR3 spans 16 amino acids. V was clipped by 6 bases and J by 4 bases; unmatched bases: 11.

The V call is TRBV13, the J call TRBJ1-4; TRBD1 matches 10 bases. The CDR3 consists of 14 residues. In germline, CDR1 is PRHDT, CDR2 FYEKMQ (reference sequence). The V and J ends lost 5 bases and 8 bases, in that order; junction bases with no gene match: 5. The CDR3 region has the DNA TGTGCCAGCAGCGTTAGGGACAGGGGAGAAAAACTGTTTTTT. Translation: CASSVRDRGEKLFF.

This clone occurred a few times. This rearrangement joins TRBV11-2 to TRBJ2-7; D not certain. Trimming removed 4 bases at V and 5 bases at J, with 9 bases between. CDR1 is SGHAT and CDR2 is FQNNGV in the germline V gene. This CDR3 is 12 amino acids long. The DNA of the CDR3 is TGTGCCAGCAGCTCCTCGTGGCACGAGCAGTACTTC. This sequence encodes CASSSSWHEQYF.

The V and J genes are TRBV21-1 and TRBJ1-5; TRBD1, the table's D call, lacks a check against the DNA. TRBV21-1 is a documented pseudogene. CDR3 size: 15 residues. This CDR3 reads CASTPVGTPITPQHF. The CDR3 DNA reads TGTGCCAGCACCCCGGTGGGGACACCTATTACGCCCCAGCATTTT.

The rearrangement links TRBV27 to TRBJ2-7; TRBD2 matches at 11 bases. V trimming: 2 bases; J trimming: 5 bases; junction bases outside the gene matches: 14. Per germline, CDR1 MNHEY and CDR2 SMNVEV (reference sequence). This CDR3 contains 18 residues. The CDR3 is CASSLPTSGESWGHEQYF. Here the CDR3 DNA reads TGTGCCAGCAGTTTACCGACTAGCGGGGAGAGTTGGGGCCACGAGCAGTACTTC.

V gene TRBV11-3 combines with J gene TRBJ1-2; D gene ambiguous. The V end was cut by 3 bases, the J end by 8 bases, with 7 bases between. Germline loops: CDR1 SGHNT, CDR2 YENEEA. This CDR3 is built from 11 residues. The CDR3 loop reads CASSLGGGYTF. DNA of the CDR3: TGTGCCAGCAGCTTGGGAGGAGGCTACACCTTC.

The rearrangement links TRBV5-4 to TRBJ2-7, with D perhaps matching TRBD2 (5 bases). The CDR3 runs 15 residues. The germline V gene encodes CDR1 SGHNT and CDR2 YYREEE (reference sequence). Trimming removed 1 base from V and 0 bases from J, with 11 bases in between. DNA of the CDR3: TGTGCCAGCAGCTTGCGGGGAGTCAGCTCCTACGAGCAGTACTTC. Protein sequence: CASSLRGVSSYEQYF.

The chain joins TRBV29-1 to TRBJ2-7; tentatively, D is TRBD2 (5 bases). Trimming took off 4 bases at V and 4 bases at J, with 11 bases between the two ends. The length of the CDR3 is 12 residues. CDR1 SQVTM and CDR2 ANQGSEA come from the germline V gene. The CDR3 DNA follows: TGCAGCGTTGGAACGGGAATATACGAGCAGTACTTC. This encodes CSVGTGIYEQYF.

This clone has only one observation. The CDR3 loop reads CSVSWFVSSDEQYF. Written as DNA, the CDR3 is TGCAGCGTTAGTTGGTTTGTTTCGAGCGACGAGCAGTACTTC. The rearrangement links TRBV29-1 to TRBJ2-7; D is uncertain. The CDR3 runs 14 residues. V lost 5 bases to trimming and J lost 5 bases, with 19 bases between them. Germline V gene data show CDR1 as SQVTM and CDR2 as ANQGSEA.

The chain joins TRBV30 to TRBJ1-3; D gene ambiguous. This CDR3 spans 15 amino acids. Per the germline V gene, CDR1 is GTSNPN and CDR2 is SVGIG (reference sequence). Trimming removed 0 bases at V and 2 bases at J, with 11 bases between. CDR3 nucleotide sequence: TGTGCCTGGAGTGTGGTGGCCCCTCCTGGAAACACCATATATTTT. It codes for CAWSVVAPPGNTIYF.

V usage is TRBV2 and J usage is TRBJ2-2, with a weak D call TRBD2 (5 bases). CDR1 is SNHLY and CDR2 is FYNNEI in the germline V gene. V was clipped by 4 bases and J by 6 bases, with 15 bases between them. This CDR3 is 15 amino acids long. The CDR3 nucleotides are TGTGCCAGCAGTGCGGGGATGGTTAGGGCCGGGGAGCTGTTTTTT. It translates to CASSAGMVRAGELFF. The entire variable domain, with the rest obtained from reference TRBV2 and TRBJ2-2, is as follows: EPEVTQTPSHQVTQMGQEVILRCVPISNHLYFYWYRQILGQKVEFLVSFYNNEISEKSEIFDDQFSVERPDGSNFTLKIRSTKLEDSAMYFCASSAGMVRAGELFFGEGSRLTVL.

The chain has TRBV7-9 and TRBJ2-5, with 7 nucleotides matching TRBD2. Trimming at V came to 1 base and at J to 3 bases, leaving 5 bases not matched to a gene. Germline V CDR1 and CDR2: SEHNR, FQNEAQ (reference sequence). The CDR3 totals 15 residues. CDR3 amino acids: CASSLGPLAEETQYF. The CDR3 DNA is TGTGCCAGCAGCTTAGGCCCCCTAGCGGAAGAGACCCAGTACTTC.